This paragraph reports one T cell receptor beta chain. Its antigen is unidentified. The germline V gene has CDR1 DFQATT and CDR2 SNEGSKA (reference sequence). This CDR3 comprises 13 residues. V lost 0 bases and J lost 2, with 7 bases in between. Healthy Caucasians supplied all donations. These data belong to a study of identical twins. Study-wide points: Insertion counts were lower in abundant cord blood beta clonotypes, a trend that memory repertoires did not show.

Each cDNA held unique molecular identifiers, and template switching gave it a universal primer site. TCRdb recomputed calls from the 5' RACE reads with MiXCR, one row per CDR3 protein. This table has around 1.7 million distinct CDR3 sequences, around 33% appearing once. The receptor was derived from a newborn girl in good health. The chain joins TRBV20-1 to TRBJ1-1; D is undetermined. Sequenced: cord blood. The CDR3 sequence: CSARDHGNTEAFF. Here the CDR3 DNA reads TGCAGTGCTAGAGATCACGGCAACACTGAAGCTTTCTTT.